This TCR beta chain was captured by sequencing in a study of cytomegalovirus exposure and HLA in healthy donors. At the level of the study: Some 90 million unique TCRs from HLA-typed donors were held in an early data release.

With 60 Vbeta and 13 Jbeta primers, the PCR was carried out. Assay: immunoSEQ multiplex PCR; the TCRdb copy retains only in-frame clones and omits some. Of hundreds of thousands of clones listed, roughly two thirds are singletons. V gave up 5 bases and J gave up 7 bases; unmatched junction bases: 5. The CDR3 has 14 residues. In germline, CDR1 is SNHLY, CDR2 FYNNEI. What was sequenced was PBMCs. This clonotype was obtained from a female donor in good health and CMV-seronegative. The rearrangement links TRBV2 to TRBJ2-1; 10 bases align to TRBD2. CDR3 region: CASSLAGVVNEQFF. CDR3 in DNA: TGTGCCAGCAGTCTAGCGGGAGTGGTAAATGAGCAGTTCTTC.